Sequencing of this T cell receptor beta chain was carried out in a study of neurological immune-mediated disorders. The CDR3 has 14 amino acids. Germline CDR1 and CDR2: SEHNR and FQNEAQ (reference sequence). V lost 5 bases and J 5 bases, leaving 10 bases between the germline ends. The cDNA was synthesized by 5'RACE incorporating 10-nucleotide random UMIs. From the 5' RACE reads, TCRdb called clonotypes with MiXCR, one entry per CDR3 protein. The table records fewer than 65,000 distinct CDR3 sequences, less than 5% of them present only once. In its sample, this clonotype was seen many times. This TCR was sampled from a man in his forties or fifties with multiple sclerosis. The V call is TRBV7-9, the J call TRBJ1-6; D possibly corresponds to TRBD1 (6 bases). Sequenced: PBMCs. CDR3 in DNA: TGTGCCAGCAGCAAACGGACAGATAATTCACCCCTCCACTTT. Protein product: CASSKRTDNSPLHF.